These 4 T cell receptor beta chains originate from one sample sequenced in a study of early T cells in non-severe SARS-CoV-2 infection. TCRdb passed the 5' RACE reads through MiXCR, listing each CDR3 protein once. The sample records around 30,000 distinct CDR3 sequences, about 6% being singletons. Input material: whole blood. The receptors shown here come from an adult who was a healthcare worker with PCR-confirmed SARS-CoV-2 infection or an uninfected control (not recorded which).

This clonotype was picked up many times. V usage is TRBV6-6 and J usage is TRBJ2-5; 9 bases align to TRBD1. After removal of 7 bases from V and 3 bases from J, the junction contained 9 bases not matched to a gene. There are 15 residues in the CDR3. Germline lookup yields CDR1 MNHNY and CDR2 SVGAGI (reference sequence). The CDR3 here is CASTTRQGGEETQYF. CDR3 DNA sequence: TGTGCCAGCACCACTCGACAGGGGGGGGAAGAGACCCAGTACTTC.

The table lists this clonotype with a few counts. V is TRBV30 and J is TRBJ2-3; D is uncertain. Germline-derived CDR1 and CDR2 are GTSNPN and SVGIG (reference sequence). Trimming removed 0 bases at V and 0 bases at J, with 7 bases between. The CDR3 contains 14 residues. CDR3 region: CAWSVGLSTDTQYF. Written as DNA, the CDR3 is TGTGCCTGGAGTGTGGGATTGAGCACAGATACGCAGTATTTT.

This clonotype appeared many times. This chain connects TRBV18 to TRBJ2-5; D is ambiguous. V was clipped by 2 bases and J by 0 bases, with 4 bases between them. Germline V gene sequence: CDR1 KGHSH, CDR2 LQKENI. This CDR3 has 13 residues. CDR3 sequence: CASSPGYQETQYF. The CDR3 DNA is TGTGCCAGCTCACCAGGCTACCAAGAGACCCAGTACTTC.

This clonotype has at least ten counts. The V call is TRBV7-9, the J call TRBJ1-4; D is ambiguous. The CDR3 totals 12 residues. Trimming cost V 2 bases and J 6 bases, with 4 bases left between them. The germline gives CDR1 SEHNR, CDR2 FQNEAQ (reference sequence). The CDR3 DNA sequence: TGTGCCAGCAGCTTAACCGATGAAAAACTGTTTTTT. Protein product: CASSLTDEKLFF.